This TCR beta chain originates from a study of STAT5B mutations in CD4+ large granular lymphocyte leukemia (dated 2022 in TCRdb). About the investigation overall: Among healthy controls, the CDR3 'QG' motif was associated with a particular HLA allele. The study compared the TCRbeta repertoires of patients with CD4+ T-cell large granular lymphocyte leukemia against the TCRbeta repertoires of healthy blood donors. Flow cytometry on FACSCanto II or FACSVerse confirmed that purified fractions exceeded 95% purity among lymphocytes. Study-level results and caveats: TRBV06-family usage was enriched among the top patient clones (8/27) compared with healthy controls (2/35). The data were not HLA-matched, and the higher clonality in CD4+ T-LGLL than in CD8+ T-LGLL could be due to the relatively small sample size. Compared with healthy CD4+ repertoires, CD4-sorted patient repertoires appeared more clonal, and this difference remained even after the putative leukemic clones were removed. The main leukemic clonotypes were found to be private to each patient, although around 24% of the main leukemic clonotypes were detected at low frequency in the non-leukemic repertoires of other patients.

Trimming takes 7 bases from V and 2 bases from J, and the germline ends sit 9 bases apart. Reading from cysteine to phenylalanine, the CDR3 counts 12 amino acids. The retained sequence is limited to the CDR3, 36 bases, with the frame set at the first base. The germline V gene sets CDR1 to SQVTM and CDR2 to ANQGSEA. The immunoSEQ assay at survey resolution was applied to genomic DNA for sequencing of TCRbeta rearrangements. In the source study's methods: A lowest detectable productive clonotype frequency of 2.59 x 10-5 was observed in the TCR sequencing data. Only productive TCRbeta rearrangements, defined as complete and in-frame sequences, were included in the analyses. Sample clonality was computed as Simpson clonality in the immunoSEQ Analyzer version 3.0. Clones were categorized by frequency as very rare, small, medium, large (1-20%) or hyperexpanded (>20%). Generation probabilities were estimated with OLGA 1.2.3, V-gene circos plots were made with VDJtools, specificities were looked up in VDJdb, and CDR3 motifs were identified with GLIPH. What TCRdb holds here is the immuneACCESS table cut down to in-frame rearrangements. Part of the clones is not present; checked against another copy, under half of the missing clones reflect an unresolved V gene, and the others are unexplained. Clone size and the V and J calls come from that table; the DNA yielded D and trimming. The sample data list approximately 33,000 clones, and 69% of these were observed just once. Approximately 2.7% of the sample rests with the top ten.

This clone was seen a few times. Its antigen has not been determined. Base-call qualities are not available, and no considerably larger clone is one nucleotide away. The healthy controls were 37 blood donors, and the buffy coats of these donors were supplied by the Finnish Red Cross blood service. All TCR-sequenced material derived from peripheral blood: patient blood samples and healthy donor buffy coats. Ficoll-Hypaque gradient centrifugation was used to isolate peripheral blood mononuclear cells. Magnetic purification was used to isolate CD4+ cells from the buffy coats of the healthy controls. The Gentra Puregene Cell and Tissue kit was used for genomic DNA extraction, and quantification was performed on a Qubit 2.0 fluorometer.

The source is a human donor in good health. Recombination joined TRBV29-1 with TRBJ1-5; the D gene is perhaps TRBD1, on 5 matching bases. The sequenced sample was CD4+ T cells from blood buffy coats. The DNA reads TGCAGCGCGGGGACCCGCAATCAGCCCCAGCATTTT. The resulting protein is CSAGTRNQPQHF.